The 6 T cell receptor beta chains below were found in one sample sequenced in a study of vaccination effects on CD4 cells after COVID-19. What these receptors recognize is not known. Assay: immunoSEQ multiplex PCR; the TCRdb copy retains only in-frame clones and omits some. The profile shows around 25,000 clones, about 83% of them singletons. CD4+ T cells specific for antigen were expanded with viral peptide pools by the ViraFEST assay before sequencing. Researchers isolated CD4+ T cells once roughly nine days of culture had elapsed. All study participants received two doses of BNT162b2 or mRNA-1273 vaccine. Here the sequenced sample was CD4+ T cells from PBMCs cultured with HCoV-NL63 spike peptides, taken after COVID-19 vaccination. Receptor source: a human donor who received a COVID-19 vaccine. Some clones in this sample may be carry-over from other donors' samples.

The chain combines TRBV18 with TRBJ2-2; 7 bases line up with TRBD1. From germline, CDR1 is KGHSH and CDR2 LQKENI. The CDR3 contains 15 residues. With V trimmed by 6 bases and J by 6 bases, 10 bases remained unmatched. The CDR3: CASSPRQGSAGELFF. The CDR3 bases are TGTGCCAGCTCCCCAAGACAGGGTAGCGCCGGGGAGCTGTTTTTT.

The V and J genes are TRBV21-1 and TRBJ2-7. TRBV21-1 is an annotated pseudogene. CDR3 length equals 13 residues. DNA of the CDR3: TGTGCCAGCGCCGCCCCCAAGGCACTCGAGCAGTACGTC. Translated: CASAAPKALEQYV.

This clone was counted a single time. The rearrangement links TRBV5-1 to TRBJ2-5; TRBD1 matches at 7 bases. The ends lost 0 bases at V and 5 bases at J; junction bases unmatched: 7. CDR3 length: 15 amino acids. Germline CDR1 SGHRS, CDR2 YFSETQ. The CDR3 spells CASSLVQGLDETQYF. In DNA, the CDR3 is TGCGCCAGCAGCTTGGTACAGGGGTTGGATGAGACCCAGTACTTC.

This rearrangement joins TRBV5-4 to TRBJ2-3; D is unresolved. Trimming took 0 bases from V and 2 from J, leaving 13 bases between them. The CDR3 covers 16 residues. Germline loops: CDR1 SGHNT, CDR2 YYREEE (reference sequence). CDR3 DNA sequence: TGTGCCAGCAGCTTGGTGTTTACGGGCCTCACAGATACGCAGTATTTT. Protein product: CASSLVFTGLTDTQYF. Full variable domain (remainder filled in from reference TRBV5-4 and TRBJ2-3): ETGVTQSPTHLIKTRGQQVTLRCSSQSGHNTVSWYQQALGQGPQFIFQYYREEENGRGNFPPRFSGLQFPNYSSELNVNALELDDSALYLCASSLVFTGLTDTQYFGPGTRLTVL.

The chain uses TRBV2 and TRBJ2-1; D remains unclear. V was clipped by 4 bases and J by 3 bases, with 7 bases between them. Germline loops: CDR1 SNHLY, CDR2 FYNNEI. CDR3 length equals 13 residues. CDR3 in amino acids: CASSAGFYNEQFF. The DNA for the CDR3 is TGTGCCAGCAGTGCCGGGTTCTACAATGAGCAGTTCTTC.

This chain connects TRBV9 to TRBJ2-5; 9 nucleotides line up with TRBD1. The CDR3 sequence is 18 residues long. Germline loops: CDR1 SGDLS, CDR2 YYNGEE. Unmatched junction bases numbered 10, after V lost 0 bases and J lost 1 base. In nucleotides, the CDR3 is TGTGCCAGCAGCGTAGTTGATTCAGGGACAGGGACCCAAGAGACCCAGTACTTC. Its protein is CASSVVDSGTGTQETQYF.